Detailed here is one T cell receptor (beta chain). Assay used: immunoSEQ multiplex PCR; TCRdb lists only in-frame clones, some missing. The repertoire holds about 44,000 clones, roughly 86% seen once, with 9.5% to 13% in the top ten. The sample comes from a study of control samples from healthy donors and cancer patients. Germline-derived CDR1 and CDR2 are PRHDT and FYEKMQ (reference sequence). The CDR3 is 14 amino acids. V lost 4 bases and J lost 3; bases outside the gene matches: 5. Sequenced: PBMCs. This TCR came from a woman in her sixties with lung cancer. The V gene is TRBV13, the J gene TRBJ2-7; 8 bases match TRBD2. CDR3 in DNA: TGTGCCAGCAGCTACCTCAGCGGGAGCTACGAGCAGTACTTC. This sequence encodes CASSYLSGSYEQYF. Complete variable domain (other parts from reference TRBV13 and TRBJ2-7): AAGVIQSPRHLIKEKRETATLKCYPIPRHDTVYWYQQGPGQDPQFLISFYEKMQSDKGSIPDRFSAQQFSDYHSELNMSSLELGDSALYFCASSYLSGSYEQYFGPGTRLTVT.